This TCR beta chain was observed in a study of blood T cell repertoires in COVID-19. CDR3 length: 16 residues. V lost 5 bases and J lost 7; bases outside the gene matches: 14. Germline CDR1 is SGHNT and CDR2 is YYREEE (reference sequence). Clones were read by immunoSEQ multiplex PCR, and TCRdb kept only the in-frame ones, dropping some. Among around 300,000 clones, around 86% were seen once, and the ten largest hold 1.7%. Ages ranged from roughly 18 to 95 years, with residence in some 25 US areas. Two negative PCRs, clearance, or symptom resolution were required of recovered Cohort 3 donors. This TCR was sampled from a woman aged 40 to 55 who had recovered from COVID-19. The gene calls are TRBV5-4 and TRBJ2-1, with 8 bases fitting TRBD2. Sequencing input: PBMCs or T cells enriched from blood (not recorded which). CDR3 region: CASRNIRGGSDNEQFF. The CDR3, as DNA: TGTGCCAGCAGAAATATCCGCGGGGGGTCAGATAATGAGCAGTTCTTC.